The T cell receptor beta chain described here comes from a study of T-cell reconstitution after alpha-beta-depleted transplantation in children. This clonotype appeared many times. Using unique molecular identifiers, the investigators prepared the TCRbeta library. TCRdb redid the calling of the PCR reads with MiXCR, one entry per CDR3 protein. The data contain about 350,000 distinct CDR3 sequences, approximately 12% of them seen just once; the ten biggest clones take up approximately 4.2%. V shed 5 bases, J shed 4 bases, and the junction held 8 bases outside the gene matches. Per germline, CDR1 SGHTA and CDR2 FQGNSA. The CDR3 sequence is 15 residues long.

The sample here was PBMCs, taken from the stem cell graft. The clonotype was recovered from a human donor who donated a stem cell graft to a child with Fanconi anemia. The rearrangement joins TRBV7-2 to TRBJ2-5, with 9 nucleotides matching TRBD1. CDR3 amino acids: CASSPGTGNRETQYF. In DNA form, the CDR3 reads TGTGCCAGCAGCCCGGGGACAGGGAATAGAGAGACCCAGTACTTC.